The clone carrying this TCR beta chain was counted between two and nine times. The antigen remains unidentified. The CDR3 runs to 15 residues. The V and J ends lost 6 bases and 11 bases, in that order; junction bases with no gene match: 10. CDR1 and CDR2 from the germline V gene are MNHEY and SMNVEV (reference sequence). RNA transcripts gave rise to amplified TCR beta CDR3 regions. The TCR CDR3 first-round RT-PCR relied on the HTBI primer set. From the multiplex PCR reads, TCRdb called clonotypes with MiXCR, one entry per CDR3 protein. The data show 500,000 to 700,000 distinct CDR3 sequences, 16% seen once. The sample belongs to a study of T cells in Graves' hyperthyroidism and ophthalmopathy. Study-level results: Most thyroid clonotypes with frequency above 0.001 were detected in blood.

Stable disease denoted Graves' hyperthyroidism without ophthalmopathy progression within 18 months. This clonotype originated in a young woman with Graves' hyperthyroidism. The J gene is TRBJ2-1, the V gene TRBV27; 13 bases match TRBD2. The sample consisted of blood. The DNA of the CDR3 is TGTGCCAGCAGCCGAGGAGGACTAGCGGGAGATCAGCAGTTCTTC. This encodes CASSRGGLAGDQQFF.